This T cell receptor (beta chain) was obtained from a study of blood T cell repertoires in COVID-19. Germline-derived CDR1 and CDR2 are SEHNR and FQNEAQ (reference sequence). V lost 4 bases and J lost 3, with 12 bases in between. The CDR3 contains 15 residues. Authors' analysis steps: The authors estimated nucleated cell counts from reference gene primer amplification. Sequencing was performed with immunoSEQ multiplex PCR; in TCRdb, only in-frame clones are kept and a portion is missing. The V and J calls and clone size were taken over from that table, and D and trimming were inferred from the DNA. The data show 200,000 to 300,000 clones, over 75% seen once.

The chain combines TRBV7-9 with TRBJ1-4; D remains unclear. The sample taken for sequencing was peripheral blood. The origin of this receptor is a human donor in a cohort sampled during active COVID-19. DNA of the CDR3: TGTGCCAGCAGCTCTAGACGAAGAGCTAATGAAAAACTGTTTTTT. It encodes CASSSRRRANEKLFF. The variable domain in full, with the rest retrieved from reference TRBV7-9 and TRBJ1-4, is DTGVSQNPRHKITKRGQNVTFRCDPISEHNRLYWYRQTLGQGPEFLTYFQNEAQLEKSRLLSDRFSAERPKGSFSTLEIQRTEQGDSAMYLCASSSRRRANEKLFFGSGTQLSVL.